A single sample is the source of the 8 T cell receptor beta chains below, sequenced in a study of blood T cells in healthy people across ages. A second PCR, run for about 6 to 11 cycles, used a sample-barcoded 5' primer plus a J-beta primer mix. TCRdb passed the 5' RACE reads through MiXCR, listing each CDR3 protein once. The table includes roughly 800,000 distinct CDR3 sequences, more than 45% detected once. Sequenced sample: blood. The source of these receptors is a man aged 25-40 years in good health.

The V gene is TRBV6-2 or TRBV6-3, the J gene TRBJ1-5; the match to TRBD1 covers 8 bases. Per the germline V gene, CDR1 is MNHEY and CDR2 is SVGEGT. The junction had 10 bases not matched to a gene; V was cut back by 0 bases and J by 9 bases. The CDR3 covers 16 residues. CDR3 amino acids: CASSYSRQGQGGPQHF. CDR3 coding DNA: TGTGCCAGCAGTTACTCCAGACAGGGGCAAGGGGGGCCCCAGCATTTT.

This clonotype was counted a few times. V and J are TRBV7-9 and TRBJ2-1; D gene unclear. V shed 1 base and J shed 5 bases, with 6 bases lying between them. The germline gives CDR1 SEHNR, CDR2 FQNEAQ (reference sequence). CDR3 length equals 13 residues. The DNA for the CDR3 is TGTGCCAGCAGCTTAGTTGGAGACAATGAGCAGTTCTTC. Translation: CASSLVGDNEQFF.

This sequence joins TRBV4-2 and TRBJ1-1; D unresolved. V was trimmed by 3 bases and J by 1 base, leaving 9 bases between them. Germline V lookup: CDR1 LGHNA, CDR2 YNFKEQ. This CDR3 contains 14 residues. CDR3 sequence: CASSQRLGNTEAFF. Written as DNA, the CDR3 is TGTGCCAGCAGCCAGAGGTTAGGGAACACTGAAGCTTTCTTT.

There are a few counts of this clonotype. Here the CDR3 DNA reads TGCAGCGTTGAACCAGGGTCTCGCTATGAGCAGTTCTTC. Amino acids: CSVEPGSRYEQFF. The rearrangement links TRBV29-1 to TRBJ2-1, with a tentative D call TRBD1 (5 bases). The CDR3 is made up of 13 amino acids. The V end lost 2 bases, the J end lost 8 bases, and 13 bases lay between the germline ends. Germline values: CDR1 SQVTM, CDR2 ANQGSEA.

The V gene is TRBV5-1, the J gene TRBJ1-4; D is unclear. The CDR3 is 14 residues long. Trimming cost V 6 bases and J 4 bases, with 13 bases left between them. Germline CDR1 SGHRS, CDR2 YFSETQ. CDR3 nucleotide sequence: TGCGCCAGCACCAAAGTGGGTGGTAATGAAAAACTGTTTTTT. It is translated as CASTKVGGNEKLFF.

The rearrangement links TRBV6-2 or TRBV6-3 to TRBJ2-1; 9 nucleotides align to TRBD2. Germline trimming cut 5 bases from V and 9 bases from J; bases unmatched to any gene: 8. CDR1 MNHEY and CDR2 SVGEGT come from the germline V gene. The CDR3 runs to 14 residues. CDR3 sequence: CASSPRASGAEQFF. CDR3 bases: TGTGCCAGCAGTCCACGAGCTAGCGGGGCTGAGCAGTTCTTC.

The chain couples TRBV3-1 to TRBJ2-5, with D maybe TRBD2 (6 bases). The CDR3 is 15 residues long. The germline V gene has CDR1 LGHDT and CDR2 YNNKEL (reference sequence). The V end lost 4 bases, the J end lost 7 bases, and 19 bases lay between the germline ends. CDR3 sequence reads: CASSRSPGERGTQYF. Written as DNA, the CDR3 is TGTGCCAGCAGCCGCTCCCCGGGGGAAAGAGGGACCCAGTACTTC.

The V gene is TRBV3-1, the J gene TRBJ2-3; D is unclear. Looked up from germline, CDR1 is LGHDT and CDR2 is YNNKEL (reference sequence). The V end was cut by 2 bases, the J end by 2 bases, with 2 bases between. This CDR3 comprises 12 residues. CDR3 sequence reads: CASSQHTDTQYF. In DNA form, the CDR3 reads TGTGCCAGCAGCCAACACACAGATACGCAGTATTTT.